The text below deals with one T cell receptor (beta chain). Its antigen remains unidentified. The primer mix had 60 Vbeta and 13 Jbeta primers. Profiled with immunoSEQ multiplex PCR; TCRdb holds only in-frame clones, not every one. The table has 98,000 or so clones, about three quarters seen once. The data are from a study of cytomegalovirus exposure and HLA in healthy donors. Overall study context: Approximately 81% of some 390 genotyped donors fell in the Caucasian-associated ancestry cluster.

General study findings and limits: It was reportedly the case that the classifier diagnosed cytomegalovirus status with high specificity and sensitivity.

The CDR3 sequence is 14 residues long. V lost 5 bases and J 4 bases, leaving 14 bases between the germline ends. Germline V lookup: CDR1 SEHNR, CDR2 FQNEAQ (reference sequence). The sequenced sample was PBMCs. The rearrangement joins TRBV7-9 to TRBJ1-2, with TRBD1 as a possible D gene (5 bases). This receptor was obtained from a man aged 60-69 years in good health and CMV-seropositive. The CDR3 sequence is CASSPRTRLYGYTF. CDR3 coding DNA: TGTGCCAGCAGCCCAAGGACAAGGCTCTATGGCTACACCTTC.